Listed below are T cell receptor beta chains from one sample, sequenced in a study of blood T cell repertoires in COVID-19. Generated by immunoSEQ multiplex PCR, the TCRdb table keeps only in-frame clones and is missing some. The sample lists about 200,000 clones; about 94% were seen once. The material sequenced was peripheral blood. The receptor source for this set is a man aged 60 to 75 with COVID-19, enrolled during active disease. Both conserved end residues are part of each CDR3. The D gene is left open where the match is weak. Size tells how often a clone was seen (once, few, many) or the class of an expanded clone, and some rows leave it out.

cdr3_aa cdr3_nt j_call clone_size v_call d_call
CASTDSLTYNEQFF TGTGCCAGTACCGACAGCCTAACCTACAATGAGCAGTTCTTC TRBJ2-1 once TRBV19 .
CASSIAVGTGENEKLFF TGTGCCAGTAGTATCGCCGTAGGGACAGGGGAAAATGAAAAACTGTTTTTT TRBJ1-4 . TRBV19 TRBD1
CASNRGKVSGGRGDTQYF TGTGCCAGCAATAGGGGGAAGGTATCGGGAGGGAGGGGAGATACGCAGTATTTT TRBJ2-3 . TRBV28 TRBD2
CASSLQGTEAFF TGTGCCAGCAGCTTGCAGGGCACTGAAGCTTTCTTT TRBJ1-1 . TRBV11-2 .
CASSLGGGTGGNQPQHF TGTGCCAGCAGCTTGGGAGGGGGTACAGGGGGCAATCAGCCCCAGCATTTT TRBJ1-5 . TRBV5-4 TRBD1
CATSDGMTSQGDNEQFF TGTGCCACCAGTGATGGTATGACGTCTCAAGGGGACAATGAGCAGTTCTTC TRBJ2-1 . TRBV24-1 .
CATLGQAAGDYNSPLHF TGTGCCACGCTCGGACAGGCCGCCGGGGATTATAATTCACCCCTCCACTTT TRBJ1-6 . TRBV28 TRBD1
CASSQDIGLAGASDTQYF TGTGCCAGCAGCCAAGATATAGGGCTAGCGGGAGCGTCAGATACGCAGTATTTT TRBJ2-3 . TRBV4-2 TRBD2
CASSPGQGAGANYGYTF TGTGCCAGCAGCCCTGGACAGGGGGCAGGGGCTAACTATGGCTACACCTTC TRBJ1-2 . TRBV3-1/TRBV3-2 TRBD1
CASSENRVLGEQYF TGTGCCAGCAGTGAGAACAGGGTATTAGGCGAGCAGTACTTC TRBJ2-7 . TRBV2 .
CASSPRDRASGANVLTF TGTGCCAGTAGTCCCCGGGACAGGGCCTCTGGGGCCAACGTCCTGACTTTC TRBJ2-6 once TRBV19 TRBD1
CATSRGSNSLQETQYF TGTGCCACCAGCAGAGGTTCGAACTCGCTCCAAGAGACCCAGTACTTC TRBJ2-5 . TRBV15 .
CASTPRTGKPYEQYF TGTGCCAGCACCCCTAGGACAGGCAAACCCTACGAGCAGTACTTC TRBJ2-7 . TRBV21-1 .
CASSLAPGFNSPLHF TGTGCCAGCAGCTTGGCCCCAGGCTTTAATTCACCCCTCCACTTT TRBJ1-6 . TRBV5-4 .
CASSQAGSYNEQFF TGTGCCAGCAGCCAGGCGGGATCCTACAATGAGCAGTTCTTC TRBJ2-1 . TRBV3-1/TRBV3-2 .
CASSFAFREDYGYTF TGTGCCAGCAGCTTTGCGTTTCGAGAGGACTATGGCTACACCTTC TRBJ1-2 . TRBV7-8 .
CASSPGTSGRTDTQYF TGTGCCAGCAGCCCCGGGACTAGCGGGAGAACAGATACGCAGTATTTT TRBJ2-3 . TRBV3-1/TRBV3-2 TRBD2
CASSSDGENTGELFF TGTGCCAGCAGCTCCGACGGGGAGAACACCGGGGAGCTGTTTTTT TRBJ2-2 few TRBV5-4 .
CASSDFTSGRAGNRPFF TGTGCCAGCAGTGATTTTACTAGCGGGAGGGCAGGAAACAGGCCGTTCTTC TRBJ2-1 once TRBV2 TRBD2
CASSPRHSNYGYTF TGTGCCAGCAGCCCGAGACACTCTAACTATGGCTACACCTTC TRBJ1-2 . TRBV5-5 .
CASSLKFGQTF TGTGCCAGCAGCTTAAAATTTGGGCAGACCTTT TRBJ1-6 . TRBV5-6 .
CASSPVQGTEAFF TGTGCCAGCTCACCTGTCCAGGGCACTGAAGCTTTCTTT TRBJ1-1 few TRBV18 .
CASSAREGVNTEAFF TGTGCCAGCTCAGCCAGGGAGGGGGTGAACACTGAAGCTTTCTTT TRBJ1-1 . TRBV18 .
CASSQPGDEQYF TGTGCCAGCAGCCAACCAGGTGACGAGCAGTACTTC TRBJ2-7 . TRBV3-1/TRBV3-2 .
CASSLTGTGELFF TGTGCCAGCAGCCTCACAGGGACCGGGGAGCTGTTTTTT TRBJ2-2 . TRBV11-3 .
CASSPQTGGDYGYTF TGTGCCAGCTCACCACAGACAGGGGGCGACTATGGCTACACCTTC TRBJ1-2 . TRBV18 TRBD1
CASSQGFTDRGKETQYF TGCGCCAGCAGCCAAGGTTTCACGGACAGGGGAAAAGAGACCCAGTACTTC TRBJ2-5 . TRBV4-3 TRBD1
CASSGTGRAWNTGELFF TGTGCCAGCAGTGGAACAGGGAGGGCTTGGAACACCGGGGAGCTGTTTTTT TRBJ2-2 . TRBV25-1 .
CASSSGQGISEAFF TGTGCCAGCAGCTCCGGACAGGGGATTTCTGAAGCTTTCTTT TRBJ1-1 . TRBV11-2 TRBD1
CASSEPMREGLGQYF TGTGCCAGCAGTGAACCCATGAGGGAGGGCTTGGGGCAGTACTTC TRBJ2-7 . TRBV6-1 TRBD2
CASSPGTGDGYTF TGTGCCAGCAGCCCCGGGACAGGGGACGGCTACACCTTC TRBJ1-2 . TRBV5-4 TRBD1
CASRRGTDTEAFF TGCGCCAGCAGGAGGGGGACGGACACTGAAGCTTTCTTT TRBJ1-1 . TRBV5-1 .
CANTRGYGGEQYF TGTGCCAACACACGGGGGTACGGCGGGGAGCAGTACTTC TRBJ2-7 once TRBV5-8 .
CATSDPGTSGRGGELFF TGTGCCACCAGTGATCCAGGGACTAGCGGGAGGGGCGGGGAGCTGTTTTTT TRBJ2-2 . TRBV24-1 TRBD2
CASSLLASRGTGELFF TGTGCTAGCAGCTTACTTGCGAGCCGGGGGACCGGGGAGCTGTTTTTT TRBJ2-2 . TRBV7-7 .
CAWRRTGTGSPLHF TGTGCCTGGAGGCGAACAGGGACGGGTTCACCCCTCCACTTT TRBJ1-6 . TRBV30 .
CASSLGAPPLHF TGTGCCAGTAGTTTAGGGGCACCGCCTTTGCACTTC TRBJ2-7 . TRBV19 .
CASSSRTGGDEQFF TGCGCCAGCAGCTCCCGGACAGGGGGCGATGAGCAGTTCTTC TRBJ2-1 once TRBV5-1 TRBD1
CASSIPGQGSREQYF TGTGCCAGCAGTATTCCGGGACAGGGGAGTCGCGAGCAGTACTTC TRBJ2-7 . TRBV28 TRBD1
CASSVGETQYF TGTGCCAGCAGCGTCGGGGAGACCCAGTACTTC TRBJ2-5 once TRBV2 .
CASSQVGDREAFF TGTGCCAGCAGCCAAGTAGGGGACAGGGAAGCTTTCTTT TRBJ1-1 . TRBV4-2 TRBD1
CASSRTGPTEAFF TGTGCCAGCAGCCGGACAGGGCCGACTGAAGCTTTCTTT TRBJ1-1 . TRBV3-1/TRBV3-2 TRBD1
CASTLGQGAGYTF TGTGCCAGCACCCTGGGACAGGGGGCGGGCTACACCTTC TRBJ1-2 . TRBV12-3/TRBV12-4 TRBD1